A single T cell receptor (beta chain) is shown here with its context. Its antigen is not known. Amplification used 60 Vbeta primers and 13 Jbeta primers. Sequencing used immunoSEQ multiplex PCR; TCRdb keeps in-frame clones, though not all of them. Of about 180,000 clones listed, 76% are singletons. The data originate from a study of cytomegalovirus exposure and HLA in healthy donors. Overall study results and limits: Within an earlier analysis, most TCR beta V segments proved productive either about 87% or about 30% of the time. Later on, an analysis tied 15,000 to 20,000 TCR beta sequences to HLA alleles at 0.05 false discovery rate.

This CDR3 has 17 residues. Germline loops: CDR1 SGHTA, CDR2 FQGNSA. Between the trimmed V and J ends, which lost 0 bases and 5 bases, there was a span of 19 bases. This TCR came from a woman in her twenties or thirties in good health and CMV-seropositive. Sequencing was performed on PBMCs. The gene calls are TRBV7-2 and TRBJ1-1; possible D gene TRBD1, 6 bases. CDR3 loop: CASSLAPRGRGRTEAFF. CDR3 nucleotide sequence: TGTGCCAGCAGCTTAGCCCCTCGGGGCAGGGGAAGGACTGAAGCTTTCTTT.